This T cell receptor beta chain emerged from a study of post-analysis software for immune sequencing data. Study observations and caveats: Patients used several TRBV segments, including TRBV5-6, TRBV5-1 and TRBV20-1, more often than controls. Same-batch samples co-clustered strongly by F measure.

On this clonotype itself: Its antigen is undetermined.

The CDR3 loop spans 14 amino acids. Germline CDR1 and CDR2: PRHDT and FYEKMQ (reference sequence). Unique-molecular-identifier-tagged TCR beta cDNA libraries were used. A single record per CDR3 protein comes from TCRdb applying MiXCR to the PCR reads. The sample has some 800,000 distinct CDR3 sequences; just over 45% are singletons. Sequenced input: blood. This chain uses TRBV13 with TRBJ2-5; 11 bases are shared with TRBD2. The last part of the DNA fits TRBJ2-7 better; the J call may be wrong. This clonotype was sampled from a girl aged 10 to 17 with multiple sclerosis. The CDR3, as DNA: TGTGCCAGCAGCTTGGGGACTAGCGGACACGAGCAGTACTTC. It translates to CASSLGTSGHEQYF.